This is a list of T cell receptor beta chains from one sample in a study of T cells after yellow fever vaccination. TCRdb recomputed calls from the 5' RACE reads with MiXCR, one row per CDR3 protein. The repertoire includes under 400,000 distinct CDR3 sequences, approximately 12% of them detected once, and about 3% sits in the top ten. The sequencing here drew on CD4+ T cells sorted from PBMCs, taken 15 days after the yellow fever booster vaccination. The source of these receptors is a young man who received the YFV17D yellow fever vaccine. Both conserved end residues are part of each CDR3. D genes are given only for firm matches. Not all rows give a size; the values are once, few, many and, for expanded clones, a class.

CSARGASSYNEQFF | TGCAGTGCTAGAGGGGCGAGCTCCTACAATGAGCAGTTCTTC | - | TRBJ2-1 | TRBV20-1 | few
CASSLYSSGGITGELFF | TGCGCCAGCAGCTTGTATTCTAGCGGGGGAATTACCGGGGAGCTGTTTTTT | TRBD2 | TRBJ2-2 | TRBV5-1 | few
CASSLVGAAETQYF | TGTGCCAGCAGCTTGGTGGGGGCCGCAGAGACCCAGTACTTC | - | TRBJ2-5 | TRBV5-5 | few
CASSAKQGYEQYF | TGTGCCAGTAGTGCGAAACAGGGCTACGAGCAGTACTTC | - | TRBJ2-7 | TRBV19 | -
CDSKKQGARNGELFF | TGCGACAGCAAGAAACAGGGGGCGCGAAACGGGGAGCTGTTTTTT | TRBD1 | TRBJ2-2 | TRBV5-1 | -
CASRPTGASSGANVLTF | TGTGCCAGCAGACCGACCGGGGCCTCCTCTGGGGCCAACGTCCTGACTTTC | - | TRBJ2-6 | TRBV6-5 | once
CASSKRQEYEAFF | TGCGCCAGCAGCAAGAGACAGGAGTATGAAGCTTTCTTT | - | TRBJ1-1 | TRBV4-1 | many
CASGREGPYNEQFF | TGTGCTTCGGGACGGGAAGGCCCCTACAATGAGCAGTTCTTC | - | TRBJ2-1 | TRBV5-4 | few
CASSSSPGQGLETQYF | TGTGCCAGCAGTTCTTCACCGGGACAGGGGTTGGAGACCCAGTACTTC | TRBD1 | TRBJ2-5 | TRBV6-5 | -
CASSLIGDEQFF | TGCGCCAGCAGCTTGATCGGAGATGAGCAGTTCTTC | - | TRBJ2-1 | TRBV5-1 | -
CASSFRTGGYEQYF | TGTGCCAGCTCATTTAGGACAGGTGGCTACGAGCAGTACTTC | TRBD1 | TRBJ2-7 | TRBV18 | many
CASSLGQGPGDEQFF | TGCGCCAGCAGCTTGGGACAGGGGCCAGGGGATGAGCAGTTCTTC | TRBD1 | TRBJ2-1 | TRBV5-1 | -
CASSLAGVHTGELFF | TGTGCCAGCAGCTTAGCAGGGGTGCACACCGGGGAGCTGTTTTTT | - | TRBJ2-2 | TRBV7-2 | -
CASSLPGGLAQYF | TGTGCCAGCAGCCTCCCCGGAGGCCTAGCCCAGTACTTC | - | TRBJ2-5 | TRBV11-2 | few
CASSGGQGGTDTQYF | TGTGCCAGCAGCGGAGGACAGGGAGGCACAGATACGCAGTATTTT | TRBD1 | TRBJ2-3 | TRBV2 | many
CASSSGQAGANVLTF | TGTGCCAGCAGCTCGGGACAGGCCGGGGCCAACGTCCTGACTTTC | TRBD1 | TRBJ2-6 | TRBV5-4 | -
CASSLLSSGGGADTQYF | TGTGCCAGCAGCTTGTTATCTTCGGGGGGTGGTGCAGATACGCAGTATTTT | TRBD2 | TRBJ2-3 | TRBV5-5 | -
CSASVGGRSTDTQYF | TGCAGTGCTAGTGTGGGGGGGCGCAGCACAGATACGCAGTATTTT | - | TRBJ2-3 | TRBV20-1 | few
CASSPRDGSYNSPLHF | TGTGCCAGCAGCCCCCGGGACGGCTCCTATAATTCACCCCTCCACTTT | - | TRBJ1-6 | TRBV7-6 | few
CASSPWTRDTQYF | TGCGCCAGCAGCCCCTGGACCCGCGATACGCAGTATTTT | - | TRBJ2-3 | TRBV4-3 | few
CASSEPTTDTQYF | TGCGCCAGCAGCGAACCCACCACAGATACGCAGTATTTT | - | TRBJ2-3 | TRBV5-1 | many
CASSLTDGSYNEQFF | TGTGCCAGCAGCTTAACAGACGGTTCCTACAATGAGCAGTTCTTC | - | TRBJ2-1 | TRBV7-3 | -
CASSRPIRQGRSGANVLTF | TGCGCCAGCAGCCGTCCGATCCGACAGGGAAGGTCTGGGGCCAACGTCCTGACTTTC | TRBD1 | TRBJ2-6 | TRBV4-3 | -
CASAQQGGNTGELFF | TGTGCCAGTGCCCAACAGGGGGGGAACACCGGGGAGCTGTTTTTT | TRBD1 | TRBJ2-2 | TRBV19 | -
CASSLPLETQYF | TGTGCCAGCAGTTTACCCCTGGAGACCCAGTACTTC | - | TRBJ2-5 | TRBV12-3/TRBV12-4 | many
CASSLFGQNYGYTF | TGCGCCAGCAGCTTGTTCGGCCAGAACTATGGCTACACCTTC | - | TRBJ1-2 | TRBV5-1 | -
CASSLTGYYGYTF | TGTGCCAGCAGCCTCACAGGGTACTATGGCTACACCTTC | - | TRBJ1-2 | TRBV27 | few
CASSLAGAVTDTQYF | TGCGCCAGCAGCTTGGCGGGGGCGGTGACAGATACGCAGTATTTT | - | TRBJ2-3 | TRBV5-1 | few
CASKGDSESPLHF | TGTGCCAGCAAGGGGGACTCAGAATCACCCCTCCACTTT | - | TRBJ1-6 | TRBV2 | -
CASSSRGVDTQYF | TGTGCCAGCAGTTCCCGGGGCGTGGATACGCAGTATTTT | - | TRBJ2-3 | TRBV6-2/TRBV6-3 | -
CASSWGQGANSYEQYF | TGTGCCAGCAGTTGGGGACAGGGGGCCAACTCCTACGAGCAGTACTTC | TRBD1 | TRBJ2-7 | TRBV12-3/TRBV12-4 | few
CSVQDRGRETQYF | TGCAGCGTCCAAGACAGGGGACGGGAGACCCAGTACTTC | TRBD1 | TRBJ2-5 | TRBV29-1 | -
CATNPTGPKNEQYF | TGTGCCACAAATCCCACAGGGCCCAAGAACGAGCAGTACTTC | - | TRBJ2-7 | TRBV10-3 | few
CASSLARFNYGYTF | TGTGCCAGCAGTTTGGCCAGGTTTAACTATGGCTACACCTTC | - | TRBJ1-2 | TRBV28 | -
CASSPVSGARDLNTEAFF | TGTGCCAGCTCACCCGTGTCCGGAGCCCGAGATCTGAACACTGAAGCTTTCTTT | - | TRBJ1-1 | TRBV18 | few
CASGLAGGPGNEQFF | TGCGCCAGCGGACTAGCGGGGGGGCCAGGGAATGAGCAGTTCTTC | TRBD2 | TRBJ2-1 | TRBV5-1 | -
CASSIQRGADTQYF | TGTGCCAGTAGTATTCAGCGGGGTGCGGATACGCAGTATTTT | TRBD2 | TRBJ2-3 | TRBV19 | -
CASSLGLASNQPQHF | TGCGCCAGCAGCTTGGGACTGGCAAGCAATCAGCCCCAGCATTTT | - | TRBJ1-5 | TRBV5-1 | many
CASSVTSGGRISTDTQYF | TGTGCCAGCAGTGTAACTAGCGGGGGCAGAATAAGCACAGATACGCAGTATTTT | TRBD2 | TRBJ2-3 | TRBV25-1 | once